These 12 T cell receptor beta chains came from one sample sequenced in a study of STAT3 mutations in large granular lymphocyte leukemia. General study results and limits: At least one immunodominant TCR beta clonotype appeared in every T-cell large granular lymphocyte leukemia patient.

Data came from immunoSEQ multiplex PCR; TCRdb stores just in-frame clones and leaves some out. The data show under 35,000 clones, around 88% seen once. What these receptors recognize is not known. Sequencing was carried out using peripheral blood mononuclear cells. Source of these receptors: a man between 60 and 75 years old with T-cell large granular lymphocyte leukemia. Some clones in this sample may be carry-over from other donors' samples.

The V and J genes are TRBV6-5 and TRBJ1-5, with D possibly matching TRBD1 (5 bases). The germline CDR1 and CDR2 sequences are MNHEY and SVGAGI. Between the trimmed V and J ends, which lost 6 bases and 1 base, there was a span of 13 bases. This CDR3 contains 15 residues. The CDR3 loop reads CASSAWEGSNQPQHF. CDR3 in DNA: TGTGCCAGCAGCGCCTGGGAGGGGAGCAATCAGCCCCAGCATTTT.

The chain combines TRBV7-2 with TRBJ1-4, with 7 bases aligning to TRBD1. The CDR3 loop spans 16 amino acids. V dropped 2 bases and J dropped 4; count of bases not matched to a gene: 7. In germline, CDR1 is SGHTA, CDR2 FQGNSA. CDR3 sequence reads: CASSLIHGTVNEKLFF. The CDR3 DNA sequence: TGTGCCAGCAGCTTAATTCATGGGACAGTTAATGAAAAACTGTTTTTT.

The rearrangement uses TRBV2 and TRBJ2-3; D remains unclear. This CDR3 contains 13 residues. V was cut by 3 bases and J by 5 bases, with 9 bases left in between. The germline V gene encodes CDR1 SNHLY and CDR2 FYNNEI. CDR3 in DNA: TGTGCCAGCAGTGACGTCCGAGGAGATACGCAGTATTTT. Residues: CASSDVRGDTQYF.

V is TRBV5-1 and J is TRBJ1-1; tentative D call: TRBD1 (5 bases). V shed 0 bases and J shed 1 base, with 7 bases lying between them. The CDR3 loop spans 14 amino acids. Germline assignment: CDR1 SGHRS and CDR2 YFSETQ. The CDR3 here is CASSLEGRNTEAFF. The CDR3 region has the DNA TGCGCCAGCAGCTTGGAGGGGAGGAACACTGAAGCTTTCTTT.

The CDR3 DNA reads TGTGCCAGCAGAGCGGGACAGGGATATTCCTACGAGCAGTACTTC. Its translation is CASRAGQGYSYEQYF. The gene calls are TRBV6-6 and TRBJ2-7, with 9 bases lining up with TRBD1. The CDR3 loop spans 15 amino acids. With 6 bases clipped from V and 1 base from J, the junction kept 7 bases outside the gene matches. In germline, CDR1 is MNHNY, CDR2 SVGAGI (reference sequence).

The J gene is TRBJ2-3, the V gene TRBV18, with 10 bases matching TRBD2. Germline CDR1 is KGHSH and CDR2 is LQKENI. With 2 bases clipped from V and 6 bases from J, the junction kept 2 bases outside the gene matches. The CDR3 loop spans 14 amino acids. The CDR3 loop reads CASSPKAGGDTQYF. The DNA of the CDR3 is TGTGCCAGCTCACCAAAAGCGGGAGGGGATACGCAGTATTTT.

This clone was recorded a few times. The chain couples TRBV18 to TRBJ2-2; D possibly corresponds to TRBD2 (5 bases). Germline lookup yields CDR1 KGHSH and CDR2 LQKENI. This CDR3 is built from 14 residues. The ends were cut back, 3 bases at V and 5 bases at J, with 10 bases in the middle. The CDR3 is CASSPSRGTGELFF. The CDR3 region has the DNA TGTGCCAGCTCACCGTCCCGAGGGACCGGGGAGCTGTTTTTT.

This chain links TRBV28 with TRBJ2-7; D is tentatively TRBD1 or TRBD2 (6 bases each). Germline lookup yields CDR1 MDHEN and CDR2 SYDVKM. Trimming pared 4 bases from V and 5 bases from J, leaving 18 bases between. The CDR3 runs to 15 residues. CDR3 nucleotide sequence: TGTGCCAGCAGTTCGCCGGGACCCGGGGGCGACGAGCAGTACTTC. Translation: CASSSPGPGGDEQYF.

This clone was observed a handful of times. This chain links TRBV10-3 with TRBJ2-1, with no clear D. V lost 3 bases to trimming and J lost 8 bases, with 5 bases between them. Germline CDR1 is ENHRY and CDR2 is SYGVKD. The CDR3 extends over 11 amino acids. This CDR3 is CAISDKYEQFF. In DNA form, the CDR3 reads TGTGCCATCAGTGACAAATATGAGCAGTTCTTC.

The chain links TRBV18 to TRBJ1-1; D ambiguous. Trimming took off 3 bases at V and 6 bases at J, with 14 bases between the two ends. The CDR3 totals 14 residues. Germline V lookup: CDR1 KGHSH, CDR2 LQKENI. The CDR3 loop is CASSPPGRKAEAFF. CDR3 sequence (DNA): TGTGCCAGCTCACCCCCGGGGAGGAAGGCTGAAGCTTTCTTT. The variable domain in full, completed from reference TRBV18 and TRBJ1-1, reads NAGVMQNPRHLVRRRGQEARLRCSPMKGHSHVYWYRQLPEEGLKFMVYLQKENIIDESGMPKERFSAEFPKEGPSILRIQQVVRGDSAAYFCASSPPGRKAEAFFGQGTRLTVV.

The chain employs TRBV4-1 and TRBJ2-3, with D perhaps TRBD1 or TRBD2 (5 bases each). V shed 1 base and J shed 6 bases, with 11 bases lying between them. CDR1 is MGHRA, CDR2 YSYEKL, per germline. The CDR3 totals 14 residues. The CDR3 is CASSQVGRLDTQYF. In DNA form, the CDR3 reads TGCGCCAGCAGCCAAGTGGGACGCTTGGATACGCAGTATTTT.

This chain uses TRBV29-1 with TRBJ2-1, with D maybe TRBD2 (5 bases). Germline V gene lookup returns CDR1 SQVTM and CDR2 ANQGSEA. V lost 4 bases, J lost 8 bases, and 15 bases lay in between. This CDR3 has 13 amino acids. CDR3 sequence reads: CSVVVAGPHEQFF. In DNA, the CDR3 is TGCAGCGTTGTGGTGGCGGGTCCCCATGAGCAGTTCTTC.